Below are 13 T cell receptor beta chains sequenced from a single sample in a study of cytomegalovirus exposure and HLA in healthy donors. A multiplex PCR was run with 60 Vbeta primers and 13 Jbeta primers. Clones were sequenced by immunoSEQ multiplex PCR, and TCRdb holds only the in-frame ones, with some missing. The sample has 150,000 to 200,000 clones, roughly 80% seen once. The sequenced sample was PBMCs. These receptors all come from a man aged 35 to 55 in good health and CMV-seropositive.

This clone was counted a few times. The chain joins TRBV30 to TRBJ2-5; 9 bases match TRBD1. TRBJ2-7 matches the DNA end more closely, so the J call is doubtful. The CDR3 has 15 amino acids. The V gene's germline CDR1 is GTSNPN and CDR2 SVGIG (reference sequence). CDR3: CAWSSDGQGFYEQYF. CDR3 nucleotide sequence: TGTGCCTGGAGTTCCGACGGACAGGGGTTTTACGAGCAGTACTTC.

The V gene is TRBV9, the J gene TRBJ2-2, with TRBD1 matching over 9 bases. The CDR3 covers 15 residues. Germline V gives CDR1 SGDLS, CDR2 YYNGEE. Losses at the gene ends were 4 bases for V and 5 bases for J; bases not matched to a gene: 6. The CDR3 spells CASSLTGGYTGELFF. CDR3 nucleotide sequence: TGTGCCAGCAGCCTGACAGGGGGTTATACCGGGGAGCTGTTTTTT.

This chain joins TRBV7-2 and TRBJ2-5; D is uncertain. Trimming stripped 2 bases from V and 5 bases from J, with 15 bases between. The CDR3 loop spans 15 amino acids. Germline loops: CDR1 SGHTA, CDR2 FQGNSA. CDR3 DNA: TGTGCCAGCAGCTTACGCCATTGGGTCGGGGAGACCCAGTACTTC. This translates into CASSLRHWVGETQYF.

CDR3 in amino acids: CASSHNRDSSYEQYF. The CDR3 bases are TGCGCCAGCAGCCACAACCGGGACAGCTCCTACGAGCAGTACTTC. The chain employs TRBV4-3 and TRBJ2-7; 7 positions agree with TRBD1. This CDR3 is 15 amino acids long. Germline assignment: CDR1 LGHNA and CDR2 YSLEER. The ends lost 3 bases at V and 0 bases at J; junction bases unmatched: 5.

This clone was seen a single time. The chain links TRBV4-3 to TRBJ1-1; D is possibly TRBD1 (6 bases). The germline V and J ends were trimmed by 3 bases and 10 bases, with 15 bases remaining between them. The CDR3 runs to 13 residues. The germline V gene has CDR1 LGHNA and CDR2 YSLEER. In DNA form, the CDR3 reads TGCGCCAGCAGCCAGGCTGGACAGCCCCGAGCTTTCTTT. It codes for CASSQAGQPRAFF.

The gene calls are TRBV28 and TRBJ2-7; D unresolved. This CDR3 has 11 residues. Trimming pared 7 bases from V and 2 bases from J, leaving 6 bases between. CDR1 is MDHEN and CDR2 is SYDVKM in the germline V gene. The CDR3 DNA is TGTGCCAGCACCACAGCCTACGAGCAGTACTTC. It is translated as CASTTAYEQYF. Full variable domain (outside the CDR3, taken from reference TRBV28 and TRBJ2-7): DVKVTQSSRYLVKRTGEKVFLECVQDMDHENMFWYRQDPGLGLRLIYFSYDVKMKEKGDIPEGYSVSREKKERFSLILESASTNQTSMYLCASTTAYEQYFGPGTRLTVT.

This sequence joins TRBV4-2 and TRBJ2-5; 10 bases fit TRBD2. Trimming at V came to 1 base and at J to 4 bases, leaving 6 bases not matched to a gene. The CDR3 length is 16 residues. Germline assignment: CDR1 LGHNA and CDR2 YNFKEQ. The CDR3 sequence is CASSQGGTSDGETQYF. The CDR3 DNA is TGTGCCAGCAGCCAAGGGGGGACTAGCGACGGAGAGACCCAGTACTTC.

The V gene is TRBV7-9, the J gene TRBJ2-3; a weak D match, TRBD2 (5 bases). The germline V gene encodes CDR1 SEHNR and CDR2 FQNEAQ (reference sequence). The CDR3 has 16 residues. The germline V and J ends were trimmed by 1 base and 0 bases, with 11 bases remaining between them. CDR3 coding DNA: TGTGCCAGCAGCTTAGGGACTTCCTCTAGCACAGATACGCAGTATTTT. Translating it yields CASSLGTSSSTDTQYF.

V and J are TRBV6-5 and TRBJ1-2, with TRBD1 identical over 8 bases. Germline-derived CDR1 and CDR2 are MNHEY and SVGAGI. The CDR3 length is 16 residues. With V trimmed by 2 bases and J by 5 bases, 10 bases remained unmatched. The CDR3 DNA reads TGTGCCAGCAGTTACCCTCGACAGGGGCGCGCTTATGGCTACACCTTC. It codes for CASSYPRQGRAYGYTF.

This chain links TRBV6-1 with TRBJ2-7; 7 bases map to TRBD1. Germline CDR1 is MNHNS and CDR2 is SASEGT. With V trimmed by 8 bases and J by 1 base, 8 bases remained unmatched. The CDR3 spans 14 residues. In DNA form, the CDR3 reads TGTGCCAGCCTCATCTCGGGACAGTCCTACGAGCAGTACTTC. Encoded protein: CASLISGQSYEQYF.

This clone came up a few times. This chain connects TRBV2 to TRBJ2-2; 8 nucleotides line up with TRBD1. Germline-derived CDR1 and CDR2 are SNHLY and FYNNEI. The junction had 5 bases not matched to a gene; V was cut back by 6 bases and J by 5 bases. The CDR3 runs to 14 residues. The CDR3 here is CASRSRGQTGELFF. The CDR3 nucleotides are TGTGCCAGCAGATCCAGGGGGCAAACCGGGGAGCTGTTTTTT.

The chain joins TRBV7-9 to TRBJ2-7; D is perhaps TRBD1 (5 bases). The germline V gene has CDR1 SEHNR and CDR2 FQNEAQ (reference sequence). The germline V and J ends were trimmed by 3 bases and 6 bases, with 12 bases remaining between them. The CDR3 sequence is 13 residues long. DNA for the CDR3: TGTGCCAGCAGCTTTGCAGGGTCGGGCGAGCAGTACTTC. This sequence encodes CASSFAGSGEQYF.

In regard to this clone: Germline and junction disagree at one end, which may indicate a read error. The V call is TRBV7-7, the J call TRBJ2-2; D uncertain. The CDR3 is 13 residues long. The germline CDR1 and CDR2 sequences are SSHAT and FNYEAQ (reference sequence). CDR3 amino acids: CASSPLDTGELFF. CDR3 sequence (DNA): TGTGCTAGCAGCCCCCTTGACACCGGGGAGCTGTTTTTT.